This TCR beta chain was profiled in a study of blood T cell repertoires in COVID-19. The CDR3 loop spans 15 amino acids. Trimming took off 6 bases at V and 0 bases at J, with 9 bases between the two ends. The germline V gene encodes CDR1 SGHAT and CDR2 FQNNGV. TCRdb's copy holds only in-frame clones and misses some; the assay was immunoSEQ multiplex PCR. The table shows fewer than 300,000 clones, with 70% to 90% occurring only once. The origin of this receptor is a woman aged 30 to 39 with COVID-19, enrolled during active disease. Sequencing was carried out using peripheral blood. The chain is built from TRBV11-2 and TRBJ1-6; D unresolved. CDR3 residues: CASSSYSSYNSPLHF. CDR3 DNA: TGTGCCAGCAGTTCCTATAGCTCCTATAATTCACCCCTCCACTTT. The variable domain in full, with the rest retrieved from reference TRBV11-2 and TRBJ1-6, is EAGVAQSPRYKIIEKRQSVAFWCNPISGHATLYWYQQILGQGPKLLIQFQNNGVVDDSQLPKDRFSAERLKGVDSTLKIQPAKLEDSAVYLCASSSYSSYNSPLHFGNGTRLTVT.